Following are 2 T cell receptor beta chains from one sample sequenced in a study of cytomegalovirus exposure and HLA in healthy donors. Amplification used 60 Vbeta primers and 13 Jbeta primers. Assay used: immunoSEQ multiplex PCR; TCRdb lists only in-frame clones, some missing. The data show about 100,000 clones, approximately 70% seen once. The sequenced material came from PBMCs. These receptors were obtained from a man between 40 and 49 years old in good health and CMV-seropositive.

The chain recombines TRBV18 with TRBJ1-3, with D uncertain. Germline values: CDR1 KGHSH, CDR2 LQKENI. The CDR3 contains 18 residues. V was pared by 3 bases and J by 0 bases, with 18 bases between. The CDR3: CASSPVVEATSSGNTIYF. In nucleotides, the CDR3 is TGTGCCAGCTCACCGGTTGTCGAAGCGACGAGCTCTGGAAACACCATATATTTT. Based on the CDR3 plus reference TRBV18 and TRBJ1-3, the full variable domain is NAGVMQNPRHLVRRRGQEARLRCSPMKGHSHVYWYRQLPEEGLKFMVYLQKENIIDESGMPKERFSAEFPKEGPSILRIQQVVRGDSAAYFCASSPVVEATSSGNTIYFGEGSWLTVV.

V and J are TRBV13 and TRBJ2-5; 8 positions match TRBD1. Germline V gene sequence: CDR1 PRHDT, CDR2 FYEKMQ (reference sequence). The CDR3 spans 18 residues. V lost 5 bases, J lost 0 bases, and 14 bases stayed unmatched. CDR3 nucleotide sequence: TGTGCCAGCAGCACCTTCCATTTGGACAGGGACAACCAAGAGACCCAGTACTTC. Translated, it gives CASSTFHLDRDNQETQYF.